This T cell receptor (beta chain) comes out of a study of somatic mutations in cytotoxic T cells in rheumatoid arthritis. Across the study: The researchers flow-sorted some T-cell populations stained with V beta antibodies and got nearly 100% purity, and these included V beta1+ cells sequenced for TCRB.

This clone was counted between two and nine times. Its target is not known. From germline, CDR1 is MRHNA and CDR2 SNTAGT. V lost 2 bases to trimming and J lost 1 base, with 10 bases between them. This CDR3 is built from 15 residues. General study results and limits: Nobody adjusted the slight TRBV07 underrepresentation in rheumatoid arthritis patients for multiple comparisons. The authors did not know the antigen targets of the expanded CD8+ clones.

Flow cytometry served to check the purity of CD4+ and CD8+ cells, which were isolated by positive magnetic bead selection. The repertoire was sequenced with immunoSEQ multiplex PCR; TCRdb's copy has only in-frame clones and lacks some. The data show some 20,000 clones, with about four fifths seen just once and approximately 15% held by the top ten. What was sequenced was CD8+ T cells sorted from blood. This receptor was taken from an adult with rheumatoid arthritis. The genes are TRBV6-4 and TRBJ2-3; no clear D. The CDR3 is CASSDPQKRTDTQYF. The CDR3 coding sequence is TGTGCCAGCAGTGACCCCCAGAAACGCACAGATACGCAGTATTTT.